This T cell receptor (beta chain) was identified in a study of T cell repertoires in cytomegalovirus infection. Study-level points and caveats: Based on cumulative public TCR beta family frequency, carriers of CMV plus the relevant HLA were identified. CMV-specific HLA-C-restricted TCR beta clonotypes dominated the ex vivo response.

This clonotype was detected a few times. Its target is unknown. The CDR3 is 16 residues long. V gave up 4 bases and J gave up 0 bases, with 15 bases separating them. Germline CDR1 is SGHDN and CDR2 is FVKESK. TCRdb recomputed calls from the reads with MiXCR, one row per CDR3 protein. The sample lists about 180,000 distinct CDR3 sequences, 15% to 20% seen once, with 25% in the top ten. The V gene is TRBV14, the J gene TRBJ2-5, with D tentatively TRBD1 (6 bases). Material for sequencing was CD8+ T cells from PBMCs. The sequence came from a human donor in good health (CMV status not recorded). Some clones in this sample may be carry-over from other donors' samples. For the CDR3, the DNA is TGTGCCAGCAGCCGGCCTACCGAGGGGGACCAAGAGACCCAGTACTTC. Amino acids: CASSRPTEGDQETQYF.